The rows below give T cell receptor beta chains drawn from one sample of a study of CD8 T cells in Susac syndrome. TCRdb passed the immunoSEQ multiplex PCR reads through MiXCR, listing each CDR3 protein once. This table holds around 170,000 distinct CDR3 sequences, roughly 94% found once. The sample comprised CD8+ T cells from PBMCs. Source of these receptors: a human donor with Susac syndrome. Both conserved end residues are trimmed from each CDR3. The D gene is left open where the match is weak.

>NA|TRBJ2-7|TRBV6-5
ASSYRAGSSYEQY
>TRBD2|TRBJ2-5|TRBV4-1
ASRRLAEGGSEETQY
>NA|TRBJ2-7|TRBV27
ASSPLSSYEQY
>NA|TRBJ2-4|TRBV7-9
ASSLAQGLAKNIQY
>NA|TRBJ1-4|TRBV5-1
ASSLDFDNSATNEKLF
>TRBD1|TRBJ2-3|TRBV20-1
SATRLTGASTDTQY
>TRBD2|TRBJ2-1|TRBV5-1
ASSLERGDNEQF
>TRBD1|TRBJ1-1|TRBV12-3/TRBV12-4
ASSSTGGFGEAF
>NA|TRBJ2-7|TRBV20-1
SAPSFGYEQY
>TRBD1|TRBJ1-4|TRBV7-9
ASSPGGGFEKLF
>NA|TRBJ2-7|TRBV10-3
AISEAESYEQY
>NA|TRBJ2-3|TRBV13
ASSLEYTDTQY
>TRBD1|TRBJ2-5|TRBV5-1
ASSWGTGAGETQY
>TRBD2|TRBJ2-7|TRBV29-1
SVEEGTSAFYEQY
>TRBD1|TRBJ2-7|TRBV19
ASSHRDSSYEQY
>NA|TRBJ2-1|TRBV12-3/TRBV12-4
ASRKVSEQF